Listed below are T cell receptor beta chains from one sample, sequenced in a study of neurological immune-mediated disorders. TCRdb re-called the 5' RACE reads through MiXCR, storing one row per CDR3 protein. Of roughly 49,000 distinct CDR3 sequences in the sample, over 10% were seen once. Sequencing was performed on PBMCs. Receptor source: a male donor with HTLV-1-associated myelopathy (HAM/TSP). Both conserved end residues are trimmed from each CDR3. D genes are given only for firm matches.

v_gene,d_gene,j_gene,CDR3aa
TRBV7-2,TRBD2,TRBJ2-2,ASSLLVAGGLGGELF
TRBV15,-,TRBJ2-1,AISRGSWYNEQF
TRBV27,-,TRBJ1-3,ASSRGTVGNTIY
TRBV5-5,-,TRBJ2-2,ASSLGGTGELF
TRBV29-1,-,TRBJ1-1,SVEGTEMPGIMNTEAF
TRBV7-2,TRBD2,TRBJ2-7,ASSLRASGGPSSYEQY
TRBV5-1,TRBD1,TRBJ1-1,ASSLQGTTEAF
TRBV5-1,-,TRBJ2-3,ASSSVRGSPDTQY
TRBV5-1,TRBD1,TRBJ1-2,ASSSETGTGFGYT
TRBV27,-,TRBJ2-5,ASSSQDRQETQY
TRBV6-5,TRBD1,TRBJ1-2,ASSYSRTGTGYT
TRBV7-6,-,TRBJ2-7,ASSTPSQGSYEKY
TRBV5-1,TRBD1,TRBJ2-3,ASSAQTGDTDTQY
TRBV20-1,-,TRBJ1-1,SAAGAFLPEAF
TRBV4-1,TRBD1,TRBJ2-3,ASSQDPWTGGADTQY
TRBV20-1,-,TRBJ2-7,SARGTGNIYEQY
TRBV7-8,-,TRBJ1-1,ASSEKTDSWNTEAF
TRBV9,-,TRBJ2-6,ASSPTGANVLT
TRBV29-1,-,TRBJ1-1,SVEPMVLLKAF
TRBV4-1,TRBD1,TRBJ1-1,ASSQLQDRGTGSTEAF
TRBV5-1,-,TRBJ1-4,ASSLWTGEKLF
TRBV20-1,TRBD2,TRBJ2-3,SAREGRGGPDTQY
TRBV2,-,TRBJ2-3,ASSVSQDLSDTQY
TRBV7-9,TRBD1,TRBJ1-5,ASSHEGGGQPQH
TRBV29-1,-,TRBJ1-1,SVGTNTEAF
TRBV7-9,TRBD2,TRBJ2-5,ASSSTSGGLETQY
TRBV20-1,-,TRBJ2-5,SARDPSGARIQAQY
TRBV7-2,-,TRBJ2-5,ASSLTGAETQY
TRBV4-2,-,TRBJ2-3,ASSQDLLGNTQY
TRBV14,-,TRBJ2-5,ASSHVGETQY